The 2 T cell receptor beta chains reported below all come from one sample, sequenced in a study of CD39 and CD103 CD8 tumor-infiltrating T cells. Profiling relied on immunoSEQ multiplex PCR, and the TCRdb table lists in-frame clones only, not all of them. The table records some 200 clones, less than 65% of them present only once. The source material was CD39+ CD103+ CD8+ T cells sorted from the tumor. Noted subset: CD103+CD39+ double-positive CD45RA- CD8 T cells. Receptors originate from a human donor with head and neck squamous cell carcinoma.

In this sample, this clone turned up a few times. The V and J genes are TRBV11-3 and TRBJ2-1; tentative D call: TRBD2 (7 bases). The CDR3 is 15 amino acids. Per germline, CDR1 SGHNT and CDR2 YENEEA. Trimming left V 2 bases short and J 5 bases short, with 13 bases between. This chain's CDR3 is CASSLKGGRNNEQFF. CDR3 coding DNA: TGTGCCAGCAGCTTAAAGGGGGGGCGAAACAATGAGCAGTTCTTC. Variable domain in full (rest from reference TRBV11-3 and TRBJ2-1): EAGVVQSPRYKIIEKKQPVAFWCNPISGHNTLYWYLQNLGQGPELLIRYENEEAVDDSQLPKDRFSAERLKGVDSTLKIQPAELGDSAVYLCASSLKGGRNNEQFFGPGTRLTVL.

This rearrangement joins TRBV9 to TRBJ2-3; TRBD2 matches at 13 bases. After removal of 3 bases from V and 6 bases from J, the junction contained 13 bases not matched to a gene. Germline lookup yields CDR1 SGDLS and CDR2 YYNGEE. The CDR3 runs to 18 residues. CDR3 nucleotides: TGTGCCAGCAGCGGCGCCAGAGGACTAGCGGGGGTGATGGATACGCAGTATTTT. This encodes CASSGARGLAGVMDTQYF.